A selection of T cell receptor beta chains follows, all from one sample in a study of regulatory T cells in long-lasting Graves disease. TCRdb fed the multiplex PCR reads into MiXCR, producing one record per CDR3 protein. The sample includes a few hundred thousand distinct CDR3 sequences, less than 25% of them seen just once. The material sequenced was peripheral blood mononuclear cells (PBMCs), taken when the disease was refractory, from a patient treated with antithyroid drugs. These receptors were obtained from a female donor with Graves disease. Each CDR3 is given with its conserved first and last residue. D genes are given only for firm matches. Clone size is shown for a subset of rows, as once, few, many or a class of expanded clone.

v_call: TRBV19; d_call: .; j_call: TRBJ1-6; clone_size: .; cdr3_nt: TGTGCCAGTAACCCGGGTGAGGGGAGCTCCTATAATTCACCCCTCCACTTT; cdr3_aa: CASNPGEGSSYNSPLHF
v_call: TRBV7-2; d_call: .; j_call: TRBJ2-1; clone_size: .; cdr3_nt: TGTGCCAGCAGCTTAGCCCCGGGAGGGGGCGGAGTCGGTGAGCAGTTCTTC; cdr3_aa: CASSLAPGGGGVGEQFF
v_call: TRBV28; d_call: .; j_call: TRBJ1-2; clone_size: many; cdr3_nt: TGTGCCAGCAGTTTAAGGAAGGGGGGTCTAATTTCCTATGGCTACACCTTC; cdr3_aa: CASSLRKGGLISYGYTF
v_call: TRBV5-1; d_call: TRBD1; j_call: TRBJ1-4; clone_size: few; cdr3_nt: TGCGCCAGCAGCTTGTCCTCGGACAGGAGAGAAAAACTGTTTTTT; cdr3_aa: CASSLSSDRREKLFF
v_call: TRBV9; d_call: .; j_call: TRBJ2-7; clone_size: few; cdr3_nt: TGTGCCAGCAGCCCGGGGAGAATTGCCGAGGGAGAGCAGTACTTC; cdr3_aa: CASSPGRIAEGEQYF
v_call: TRBV28; d_call: .; j_call: TRBJ2-2; clone_size: many; cdr3_nt: TGTGCCAGCATGGACTTCCCGACGATCACCGGGGAGCTGTTTTTT; cdr3_aa: CASMDFPTITGELFF
v_call: TRBV6-2/TRBV6-3; d_call: .; j_call: TRBJ1-1; clone_size: many; cdr3_nt: TGTGCCAGCAGTTACCGGGAGACTGAAGCTTTCTTT; cdr3_aa: CASSYRETEAFF
v_call: TRBV28; d_call: TRBD1; j_call: TRBJ2-7; clone_size: many; cdr3_nt: TGTGCCAGCAGTTTACCAGGGGGAAGCTCCTACGAGCAGTACTTC; cdr3_aa: CASSLPGGSSYEQYF
v_call: TRBV6-9; d_call: .; j_call: TRBJ1-6; clone_size: .; cdr3_nt: TGTGCCAGCAGTTCGGCCGGCAGGGGTTCCTACTCACCCCTCCACTTT; cdr3_aa: CASSSAGRGSYSPLHF
v_call: TRBV5-6; d_call: .; j_call: TRBJ1-1; clone_size: .; cdr3_nt: TGTGCCAGCAGCTTTACAGCTCGGCCCTTTGAGAAAGCTTTCTTT; cdr3_aa: CASSFTARPFEKAFF
v_call: TRBV3-1; d_call: .; j_call: TRBJ1-6; clone_size: many; cdr3_nt: TGTGCCAGCAGCCTCACGGACAGCTATAATTCACCCCTCCACTTT; cdr3_aa: CASSLTDSYNSPLHF
v_call: TRBV6-1; d_call: TRBD1; j_call: TRBJ2-7; clone_size: few; cdr3_nt: TGTGCCAGCAGCGGGGGGGGACAGGGGTCCGGCGAGCAGTACTTC; cdr3_aa: CASSGGGQGSGEQYF
v_call: TRBV5-1; d_call: .; j_call: TRBJ1-2; clone_size: many; cdr3_nt: TGCGCCAGCAGCTCAGCACGGAGCTATGGCTACACCTTC; cdr3_aa: CASSSARSYGYTF
v_call: TRBV13; d_call: .; j_call: TRBJ1-4; clone_size: many; cdr3_nt: TGTGCCAGCACCTCCCTAGGGAATGAAAAACTGTTTTTT; cdr3_aa: CASTSLGNEKLFF
v_call: TRBV29-1; d_call: .; j_call: TRBJ1-2; clone_size: few; cdr3_nt: TGCAGCGTTGAAACAGGTCTCAGCGGCTACACCTTC; cdr3_aa: CSVETGLSGYTF
v_call: TRBV28; d_call: .; j_call: TRBJ2-7; clone_size: few; cdr3_nt: TGTGCCAGCAGTGCCCAACGTGGGCAGGTCCACGAGCAGTACTTC; cdr3_aa: CASSAQRGQVHEQYF
v_call: TRBV2; d_call: TRBD1; j_call: TRBJ2-7; clone_size: .; cdr3_nt: TGTGCCAGCAGTAACAGGGGCCCCTACGAGCAGTACTTC; cdr3_aa: CASSNRGPYEQYF
v_call: TRBV20-1; d_call: .; j_call: TRBJ1-5; clone_size: .; cdr3_nt: TGCAGTGCCCCGTCCGGGGCAAACAATCAGCCCCAGCATTTT; cdr3_aa: CSAPSGANNQPQHF
v_call: TRBV2; d_call: .; j_call: TRBJ1-1; clone_size: few; cdr3_nt: TGTGCCAGCAGTGAATATCCGCAGGGAGGGGCCCACACTGAAGCTTTCTTT; cdr3_aa: CASSEYPQGGAHTEAFF
v_call: TRBV7-8; d_call: TRBD2; j_call: TRBJ2-1; clone_size: .; cdr3_nt: TGTGCCAGCAACCCTTCCGGGGGAGGGCCAAGTGAGCAGTTCTTC; cdr3_aa: CASNPSGGGPSEQFF
v_call: TRBV30; d_call: .; j_call: TRBJ1-1; clone_size: .; cdr3_nt: TGTGCCTGGAGTACATCAGTGACAACTGAAGCTTTCTTT; cdr3_aa: CAWSTSVTTEAFF
v_call: TRBV2; d_call: .; j_call: TRBJ1-1; clone_size: medium-sized; cdr3_nt: TGTGCCAGCTGTCTGGGCTCAGGGGTCACTGAAGCTTTCTTT; cdr3_aa: CASCLGSGVTEAFF
v_call: TRBV3-1; d_call: TRBD1; j_call: TRBJ1-6; clone_size: many; cdr3_nt: TGTGCCAGCAGCCTCGGGACAGATAATTCACCCCTCCACTTT; cdr3_aa: CASSLGTDNSPLHF